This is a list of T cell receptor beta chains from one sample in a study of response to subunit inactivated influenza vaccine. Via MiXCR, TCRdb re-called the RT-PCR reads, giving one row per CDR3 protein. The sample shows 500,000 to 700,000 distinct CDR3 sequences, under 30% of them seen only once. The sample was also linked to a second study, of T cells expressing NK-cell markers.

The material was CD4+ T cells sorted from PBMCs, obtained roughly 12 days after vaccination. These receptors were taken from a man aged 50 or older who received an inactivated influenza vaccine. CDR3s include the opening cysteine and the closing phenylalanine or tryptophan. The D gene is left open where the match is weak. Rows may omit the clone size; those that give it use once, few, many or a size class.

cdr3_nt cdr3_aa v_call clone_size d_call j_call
TGTGCCAGCAGCCAAGTTGGCGAGGGTGCGCAGTATTTT CASSQVGEGAQYF TRBV4-2 NA NA TRBJ2-3
TGTGCCATCAGTAGAGGACTAGCGGGGATAATGAACACCGGGGAGCTGTTTTTT CAISRGLAGIMNTGELFF TRBV10-3 many TRBD2 TRBJ2-2
TGTGCCAGTAGTATCCAGGTAACTCAGCCCCAGCATTTT CASSIQVTQPQHF TRBV19 NA NA TRBJ1-5
TGTGCCAGCAGTTTAATGACGGGTTGGGAGACCCAGTACTTC CASSLMTGWETQYF TRBV12-3/TRBV12-4 NA NA TRBJ2-5
TGTGCCATCAGTGGAGGGACTAGCGGGGGCACAGATACGCAGTATTTT CAISGGTSGGTDTQYF TRBV10-3 once TRBD2 TRBJ2-3
TGTGCCAGCAGTTCGGGGCGCGGGGATTACGAGCAGTACTTC CASSSGRGDYEQYF TRBV7-2 NA NA TRBJ2-7
TGTGCCAGCAGCCCCCGAAGGGGGAATGAGCAGTTCTTC CASSPRRGNEQFF TRBV7-9 NA NA TRBJ2-1
TGTGCCAGCAGCCAAGGAACAAGCGCCGCCTACGAGCAGTACTTC CASSQGTSAAYEQYF TRBV14 NA NA TRBJ2-7
TGTGCCAGCAGTCCGGATATGGGGTATAATTCACCCCTCCACTTT CASSPDMGYNSPLHF TRBV12-3/TRBV12-4 many NA TRBJ1-6
TGTGCCAGCCGCCAGTGGACTAGCGGGAGGCCTGTGTGGTTAGAGCACATTCAGTACTTC CASRQWTSGRPVWLEHIQYF TRBV11-2 few TRBD2 TRBJ2-4
TGTGCCAGCAGCGCCACAGGGACACTGTACAATGAGCAGTTCTTC CASSATGTLYNEQFF TRBV9 few NA TRBJ2-1
TGTGCCAGCAGTTCGCGGCCCGCGGGCGCCGGGGAGCTGTTTTTT CASSSRPAGAGELFF TRBV6-2/TRBV6-3 few NA TRBJ2-2
TGTGCCACCAGCGACAGGGGGCAGGTTACTGAGCAGTTCTTC CATSDRGQVTEQFF TRBV24-1 few TRBD1 TRBJ2-1
TGTGCCAGCAGTTCGTCCTTCCAACAGGCTGGGGCCAACGTCCTGACTTTC CASSSSFQQAGANVLTF TRBV27 NA NA TRBJ2-6
TGCAGTGCTAGAGGGGGACTAGCGAACGCAGATACGCAGTATTTT CSARGGLANADTQYF TRBV20-1 few TRBD2 TRBJ2-3
TGTGCCAGCAGCGCCCAGGTTGGGGGCCCTAATGAAAAACTGTTTTTT CASSAQVGGPNEKLFF TRBV9 NA NA TRBJ1-4
TGCAGTGCTCGTCGAAACGATAGACCCGCAGATCAGCCCCAGCATTTT CSARRNDRPADQPQHF TRBV20-1 NA NA TRBJ1-5
TGCGCCAGCAGCGCCGGGACAGGGGAAACCGGGGAGCTGTTTTTT CASSAGTGETGELFF TRBV5-1 NA TRBD1 TRBJ2-2
TGTGCCAGCAGCAAGGGACAGCCGAATTCACCCCTCCACTTT CASSKGQPNSPLHF TRBV28 NA TRBD1 TRBJ1-6
TGTGCCACCAGTGATTCGAGTCAGCCCCAGCATTTT CATSDSSQPQHF TRBV24-1 few NA TRBJ1-5
TGTGCCAGCAGCTGGGGCGGGACAGCTATTTACGAGCAGTACTTC CASSWGGTAIYEQYF TRBV5-6 NA NA TRBJ2-7
TGTGCCAGCAGCTCTAGGGCGGGAGTTACCACAGATACGCAGTATTTT CASSSRAGVTTDTQYF TRBV4-2 NA TRBD2 TRBJ2-3
TGTGCCAGCAGCTTAAGGGACCGACTGTCGCCCTCACACACCGAGCAGTACTTC CASSLRDRLSPSHTEQYF TRBV7-3 few NA TRBJ2-7
TGTGCCACCAGTCGGACTAGCGGGGGATTGGATACGCAGTATTTT CATSRTSGGLDTQYF TRBV24-1 NA TRBD2 TRBJ2-3
TGTGCCAGCAGAAGGACAAGGGACGGGTACAATGAGCAGTTCTTC CASRRTRDGYNEQFF TRBV6-1 NA NA TRBJ2-1
TGTGCCAGCAGCTCACCGGGACTAGCGGGGGGCCGAGGGACCCAGTACTTC CASSSPGLAGGRGTQYF TRBV7-2 NA TRBD2 TRBJ2-5
TGCGCCAGCAGCGTAGTAGCGGGGGCCCTGGCAGATACGCAGTATTTT CASSVVAGALADTQYF TRBV5-1 NA TRBD2 TRBJ2-3
TGCGCCAGCAGCTCGAACACGGGGTTTGAGACCCAGTACTTC CASSSNTGFETQYF TRBV5-1 NA NA TRBJ2-5
TGTGCCAGCAGTACTCAGCCGGGGAACATTCAGTACTTC CASSTQPGNIQYF TRBV28 few NA TRBJ2-4
TGTGCCATCAGTGAGAATCCTACTTTGGATGAGCAGTTCTTC CAISENPTLDEQFF TRBV10-3 few NA TRBJ2-1
TGTGCCATCAGCGGAGGGACAGGGGGCTTTAACACCGGGGAGCTGTTTTTT CAISGGTGGFNTGELFF TRBV10-3 few TRBD1 TRBJ2-2
TGTGCCAGCAGCCCGGTAGTAGGACAGCCCCAGCATTTT CASSPVVGQPQHF TRBV7-9 NA NA TRBJ1-5
TGCGCCAGCAGTGAGTCGGGGACAGACACAGATACGCAGTATTTT CASSESGTDTDTQYF TRBV10-2 NA TRBD1 TRBJ2-3
TGTGCCTCCAGACAGGGGGCCTCCTCCAATGAGCAGTTCTTC CASRQGASSNEQFF TRBV2 NA TRBD1 TRBJ2-1
TGTGCCAGCAGCTTAGCTCAGGGCGACGGTGAAAAACTGTTTTTT CASSLAQGDGEKLFF TRBV11-2 NA NA TRBJ1-4
TGTGCCAGCAGCAAGGGAGCTAGCTCGTACCAAGAGACCCAGTACTTC CASSKGASSYQETQYF TRBV3-1 NA NA TRBJ2-5
TGCGCCAGCAGCCAAGATCTACAAATGACAGGGTTCACTGAAGCTTTCTTT CASSQDLQMTGFTEAFF TRBV4-3 NA TRBD1 TRBJ1-1
TGTGCCAGCAGGGACGGAGACTCTGGGGCCAACGTCCTGACTTTC CASRDGDSGANVLTF TRBV6-1 NA NA TRBJ2-6
TGTCCCAGCTCATTGGGACTATCTGAGCAGTTCTTC CPSSLGLSEQFF TRBV18 NA TRBD2 TRBJ2-1
TGTGCCAGCAGCCAAGAGGTTCTCTGGGGCGGAGGAAACACCATATATTTT CASSQEVLWGGGNTIYF TRBV4-2 NA NA TRBJ1-3
TGTGCCACCAGTGATTTCCGGGGAACCGGACTAGCGGGGGGAACAGAGCAGTTCTTC CATSDFRGTGLAGGTEQFF TRBV24-1 few TRBD2 TRBJ2-1
TGTGCCAGCAGCCCCCGGGACGGCGCGTATGGCTACACCTTC CASSPRDGAYGYTF TRBV7-8 few NA TRBJ1-2
TGCAGTGCTAGAATCCCCACGGGACTAGCGGGAGTGGGGTACAATGAGCAGTTCTTC CSARIPTGLAGVGYNEQFF TRBV20-1 NA TRBD2 TRBJ2-1
TGCAGTGCTTATAAGACTAGCGGGAGTTTTAATGAGCAGTTCTTC CSAYKTSGSFNEQFF TRBV20-1 NA TRBD2 TRBJ2-1
TGTGCCAGCAGCCAAGCCGTTAGCGGGAGGGCCTACGAGCAGTACTTC CASSQAVSGRAYEQYF TRBV3-1 few TRBD2 TRBJ2-7
TGTGCCACCAGTGACTCAGACAGGGGGGGAAACAATGAGCAGTTCTTC CATSDSDRGGNNEQFF TRBV24-1 NA TRBD1 TRBJ2-1
TGTGCCAGCAGCCGGAGGACTAGCGGGACTACTTCCTACGAGCAGTACTTC CASSRRTSGTTSYEQYF TRBV27 few TRBD2 TRBJ2-7
TGTGCCAGCAGCTCCCCTCTGTATGACCTGCCACCAGATACGCAGTATTTT CASSSPLYDLPPDTQYF TRBV7-9 few NA TRBJ2-3
TGTGCCAGCAGCTGGGCCTTAAACACTGAAGCTTTCTTT CASSWALNTEAFF TRBV7-2 few NA TRBJ1-1
TGCGCCAGCAGCCAACTTCAGGACAGCGGCGAGCAGTACTTC CASSQLQDSGEQYF TRBV4-3 few NA TRBJ2-7
TGTGCCAGCAATCAGGGGGCTGGGGCCAACGTCCTGACTTTC CASNQGAGANVLTF TRBV27 NA TRBD1 TRBJ2-6
TGTGCCATCAGTGAGTCTGAGACAGGGAAAAATGAGCAGTTCTTC CAISESETGKNEQFF TRBV10-3 NA TRBD1 TRBJ2-1
TGTGCCAGCAGTATGGGGGCGCGGAACACTGAAGCTTTCTTT CASSMGARNTEAFF TRBV6-1 NA NA TRBJ1-1
TGTGCCAGCTCACCACTCTCGGGAAGCACAGATACGCAGTATTTT CASSPLSGSTDTQYF TRBV18 NA NA TRBJ2-3
TGTGCCAGCAGGGGGGTTGGGGGGAGCTCCTACAATGAGCAGTTCTTC CASRGVGGSSYNEQFF TRBV2 NA NA TRBJ2-1
TGTGCCAGCAGACAGGGGAAAAATCAGCCCCAGCATTTT CASRQGKNQPQHF TRBV12-3/TRBV12-4 few TRBD1 TRBJ1-5